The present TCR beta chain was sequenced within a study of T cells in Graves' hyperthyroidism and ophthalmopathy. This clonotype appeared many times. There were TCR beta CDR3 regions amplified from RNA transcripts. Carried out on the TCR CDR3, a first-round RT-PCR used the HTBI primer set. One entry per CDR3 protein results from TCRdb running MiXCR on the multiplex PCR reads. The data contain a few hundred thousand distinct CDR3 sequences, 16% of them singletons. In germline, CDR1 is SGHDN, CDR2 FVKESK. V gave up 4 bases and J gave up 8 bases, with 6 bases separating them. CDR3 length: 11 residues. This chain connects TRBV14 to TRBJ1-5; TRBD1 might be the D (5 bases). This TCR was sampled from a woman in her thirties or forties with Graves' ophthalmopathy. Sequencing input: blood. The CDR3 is CASSPTEPQHF. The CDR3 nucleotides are TGTGCCAGCAGCCCGACAGAGCCCCAGCATTTT.